This T cell receptor beta chain was observed in a study of T-cell memory formation after mild COVID-19. Deletions cut 3 bases from V and 13 bases from J, with 18 bases between. CDR3 length: 14 residues. Germline assignment: CDR1 LNHNV and CDR2 YYDKDF (reference sequence). TCRdb used MiXCR to reprocess the 5' RACE reads, holding one entry per CDR3 protein. Of about 320,000 distinct CDR3 sequences in the sample, about 13% were seen once. Regarding this clonotype: Its antigen is not known.

Study outcomes and limitations: Researchers found some responding clones in pre-infection memory, a sign that cross-reactive memory joined. Most CD4+ clones that shrank were in CM and EM, while CD8+ ones turned up in EMRA.

The chain couples TRBV15 to TRBJ1-4; a possible D gene is TRBD1 (6 bases). The specimen was PBMCs or a T cell subset sorted from them (not recorded which). The source of this sequence is a man in his late teens or twenties who had mild COVID-19 (a few samples of this study predate the infection). Cell type and time point are not known. The CDR3 DNA reads as TGTGCCACCAGCAGCCCCGGGACACTCGGGGGACTGTTTTTT. This codes for CATSSPGTLGGLFF.